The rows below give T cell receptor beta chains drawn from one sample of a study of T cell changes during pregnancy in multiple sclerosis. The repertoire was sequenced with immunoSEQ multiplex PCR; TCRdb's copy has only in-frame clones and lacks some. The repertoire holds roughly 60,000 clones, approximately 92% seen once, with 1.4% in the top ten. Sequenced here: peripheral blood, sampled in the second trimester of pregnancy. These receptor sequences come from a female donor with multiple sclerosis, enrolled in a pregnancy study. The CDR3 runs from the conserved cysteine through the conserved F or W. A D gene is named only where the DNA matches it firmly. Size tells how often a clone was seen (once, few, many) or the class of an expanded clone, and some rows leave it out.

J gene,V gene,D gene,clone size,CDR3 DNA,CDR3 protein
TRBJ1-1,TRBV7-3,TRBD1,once,TGTGCCAGCAGCTTATCGAGGACAGGCGGGCTCACTGAAGCTTTCTTT,CASSLSRTGGLTEAFF
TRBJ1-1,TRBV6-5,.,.,TGTGCCAGCAGTCCTCCGGGGGAGCTGAACACTGAAGCTTTCTTT,CASSPPGELNTEAFF
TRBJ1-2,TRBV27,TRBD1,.,TGTGCCAGCAGTTTAAGGGGTCAGGGGGCTTTTGGCTACACCTTC,CASSLRGQGAFGYTF
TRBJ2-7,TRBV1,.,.,TGCACCAGCAGCCAAGATCCCACGGGACTAGCGGGAGTTTGTGAGCAGTACTTC,CTSSQDPTGLAGVCEQYF
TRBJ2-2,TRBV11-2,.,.,TGTGCCAGCAGCTTAGAGTTCAGGGTAGCCGGGGAGCTGTTTTTT,CASSLEFRVAGELFF
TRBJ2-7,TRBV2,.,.,TGTGCCAGCCTTTCAGGAGGCTCCTACGAGCAGTACTTC,CASLSGGSYEQYF
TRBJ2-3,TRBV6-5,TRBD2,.,TGTGCCTCGGGCGGCGGGAGGAGCACAGATACGCAGTATTTT,CASGGGRSTDTQYF
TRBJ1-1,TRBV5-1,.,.,TGCGCCAGCAGCTTTGGAGGTAACACTGAAGCTTTCTTT,CASSFGGNTEAFF
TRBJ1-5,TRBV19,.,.,TGTGCCAGTAGTCCCTACAGATATCAGCCCCAGCATTTT,CASSPYRYQPQHF
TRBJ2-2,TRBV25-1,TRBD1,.,TGTGCCAGCAGTGCCATGGACAGGCTCGGGGAGCTGTTTTTT,CASSAMDRLGELFF
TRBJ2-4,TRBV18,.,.,TGTGCCAGCTCACCTAAGGGGATCATTCAGTACTTC,CASSPKGIIQYF
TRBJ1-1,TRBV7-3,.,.,TGTGCCAGCAGCCCTCAGTCAGGGGTTTATGCGAACACTGAAGCTTTCTTT,CASSPQSGVYANTEAFF
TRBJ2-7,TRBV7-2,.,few,TGTGCCAGCAGCTCCCGGGACTCCTACGAGCAGTACTTC,CASSSRDSYEQYF
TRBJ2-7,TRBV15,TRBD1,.,TGTGCCACCAGCAGCGACAGGGCCCTATACGAGCAGTACTTC,CATSSDRALYEQYF
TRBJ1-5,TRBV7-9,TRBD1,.,TGTGCCAGCAGCCCCGACAGGGACAATCAGCCCCAGCATTTT,CASSPDRDNQPQHF
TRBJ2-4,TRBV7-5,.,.,TGTGTCAGAACCCCCCCGCGGCAGAAAAACATTCAGTACTTC,CVRTPPRQKNIQYF
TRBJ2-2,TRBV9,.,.,TGTGCCAGCAGCGTAGCGGAGGGCCGGGCCGGGGAGCTGTTTTTT,CASSVAEGRAGELFF
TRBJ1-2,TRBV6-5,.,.,TGTGCCAGCAGCCCGGGCTATGGCTACACCTTC,CASSPGYGYTF
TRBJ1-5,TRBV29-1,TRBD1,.,TGCAGCGTTTTAATCCAGGGGGTTGGTAGCAATCAGCCCCAGCATTTT,CSVLIQGVGSNQPQHF
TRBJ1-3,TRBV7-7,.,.,TGTGCCAGCAGCCCCAGGCCTACTCCTGGAAACACCATATATTTT,CASSPRPTPGNTIYF
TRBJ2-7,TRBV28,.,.,TGTGCCAGCATGCGTACTTTAGCCCGCCTTAAAGAGCAGTACTTC,CASMRTLARLKEQYF
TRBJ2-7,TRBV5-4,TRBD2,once,TGTGCCAGCAGCCCAGGGACTAGCGGGGGGTTAGGTGAGCAGTACTTC,CASSPGTSGGLGEQYF
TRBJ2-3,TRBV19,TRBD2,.,TGTGCCAGTAGTATGACTAGCGGTGGCACAGATACGCAGTATTTT,CASSMTSGGTDTQYF
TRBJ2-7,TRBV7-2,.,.,TGTGCCAGCAGCTTAGGGGTCGGAGTCTACGAGCAGTACTTC,CASSLGVGVYEQYF
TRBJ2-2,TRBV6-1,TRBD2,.,TGTGCCAGCAGTGAACGGGGGGGCGGTGACACCGGGGAGCTGTTTTTT,CASSERGGGDTGELFF
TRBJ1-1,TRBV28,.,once,TGTGCCAGCGGCAAGATTCACACTGAAGCTTTCTTT,CASGKIHTEAFF
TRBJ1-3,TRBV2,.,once,TGTGCCAGCAGGTTCTCAGGGGCGACTGGAAACACCATATATTTT,CASRFSGATGNTIYF
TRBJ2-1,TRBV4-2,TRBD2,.,TGTGCCAGCAGCCCCCAATGGACTAGCGGATACAATGAGCAGTTCTTC,CASSPQWTSGYNEQFF
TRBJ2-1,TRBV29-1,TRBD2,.,TGCAGCGTTGAGGGACTAGCGGGAGGGCCGGGCAATGAGCAGTTCTTC,CSVEGLAGGPGNEQFF
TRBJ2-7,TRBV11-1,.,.,TGTGCCAGCAGCCTGACCAGCGACGAGCAGTACTTC,CASSLTSDEQYF
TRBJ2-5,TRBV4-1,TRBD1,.,TGCGCCAGCAGCCAAAACAGGGGGCGAGAGACCCAGTACTTC,CASSQNRGRETQYF
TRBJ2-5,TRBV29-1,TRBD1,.,TGCAGCGGGTATGGGACAGGGGAAGAGACCCAGTACTTC,CSGYGTGEETQYF
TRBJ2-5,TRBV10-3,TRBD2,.,TGTGCCATCAGCGGCTCTAGCGGGAGGGCGGCAGAGACCCAGTACTTC,CAISGSSGRAAETQYF
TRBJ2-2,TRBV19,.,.,TGTGCCAGTAGTAGTATAGCAGCGAACACCGGGGAGCTGTTTTTT,CASSSIAANTGELFF
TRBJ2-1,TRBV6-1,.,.,TGTGCCAGCAGTGATTTGAGTGAGCAGTTCTTC,CASSDLSEQFF
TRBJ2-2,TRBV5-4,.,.,TGTGCCAGCAGCTTGGCCTGGAACACCGGGGAGCTGTTTTTT,CASSLAWNTGELFF
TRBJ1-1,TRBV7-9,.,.,TGTGCCAGCAGCTTAGAAGGAGGTGTCACTGAAGCTTTCTTT,CASSLEGGVTEAFF
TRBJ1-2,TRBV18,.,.,TGTGCCAGCTCACCGGGAGACTATGGCTACACCTTC,CASSPGDYGYTF
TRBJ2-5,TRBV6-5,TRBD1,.,TGTGCCAGCAGTAGGGACAGTGGCCAAGAGACCCAGTACTTC,CASSRDSGQETQYF
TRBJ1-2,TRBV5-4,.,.,TGTGCCAGGTACCTCGGAGGGAGGCGTTGTGGCTACACCTTC,CARYLGGRRCGYTF
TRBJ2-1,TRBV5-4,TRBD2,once,TGTGCCAGCAGCTTGGTGGCCGGGGGGGGTCCCAATGAGCAGTTCTTC,CASSLVAGGGPNEQFF
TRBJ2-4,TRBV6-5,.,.,TGTGCCAGCAGCCCCGGGAACAAAAACATTCAGTACTTC,CASSPGNKNIQYF
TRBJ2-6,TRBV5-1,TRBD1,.,TGCGCCAGCGCCCCAGGGGGCAACTCTGGGGCCAACGTCCTGACTTTC,CASAPGGNSGANVLTF
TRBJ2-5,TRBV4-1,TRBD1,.,TGCGCCAGCAGGCTATACGGGACAGAGGCTGCTGAGGCCCAGTACTTC,CASRLYGTEAAEAQYF
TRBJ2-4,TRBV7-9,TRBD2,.,TGTGCCAGCGGGGAGGGAAACATTCAGTACTTC,CASGEGNIQYF
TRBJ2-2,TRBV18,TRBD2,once,TGTGCCAGCTCACCGGGACTAGCGGGAGGAGGAACCGGGGAGCTGTTTTTT,CASSPGLAGGGTGELFF
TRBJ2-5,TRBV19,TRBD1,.,TGTGCCAGTAGTACCCAGGACAGGTGGGGAGAGACCCAGTACTTC,CASSTQDRWGETQYF
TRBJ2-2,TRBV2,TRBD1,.,TGTGCCGGCTATCCACGACAGGGGACCACCGGGGAGCTGTTTTTT,CAGYPRQGTTGELFF
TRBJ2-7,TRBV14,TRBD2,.,TGTGCCAGCAGCAGGGGACTACAAGTCGAGCAGTACTTC,CASSRGLQVEQYF